This is a list of T cell receptor beta chains from one sample in a study of CD8 T cells in Susac syndrome. MiXCR, run by TCRdb on the immunoSEQ multiplex PCR reads, gives a single entry per CDR3 protein. In the table there are about 180,000 distinct CDR3 sequences, approximately 95% of which are singletons. Sequencing was done on a sample of CD8+ T cells from PBMCs. The receptors were sampled from a human donor with multiple sclerosis. The CDR3 runs from the conserved cysteine through the conserved F or W. The D gene is left open where the match is weak. Not every row has a clone size; where given, it reads once, few, many or a size class.

TGTGCCAGCAGTCCAGGGAGGGGACAGGGGCTTCACGAGCAGTACTTC CASSPGRGQGLHEQYF NA TRBJ2-7 TRBD1 TRBV13
TGCAGTGCTCTCGCTCAGAGCTCCTATAATTCACCCCTCCACTTT CSALAQSSYNSPLHF NA TRBJ1-6 NA TRBV20-1
TGTGCCAGCAGCAAAACAGGGGGCGGCAATCAGCCCCAGCATTTT CASSKTGGGNQPQHF NA TRBJ1-5 TRBD1 TRBV9
TGCAGCGTTGATAAGGAGACAGAAAAACATAACTATGGCTACACCTTC CSVDKETEKHNYGYTF NA TRBJ1-2 NA TRBV29-1
TGTGCCTGGAGACGCGGGAGGGCCTTAGAGACCCAGTACTTC CAWRRGRALETQYF once TRBJ2-5 TRBD2 TRBV30
TGCGCCAGCAGCCACCCCGGGACAGGGGTTCACAATGAGCAGTTCTTC CASSHPGTGVHNEQFF NA TRBJ2-1 TRBD1 TRBV4-1
TGTGCCACCGGACGGGAGCAGTACTTC CATGREQYF NA TRBJ2-7 NA TRBV2
TGTGCCAGCAGCCCGAATGGTGGGGTAGCAGCGCAACAAGAGACCCAGTACTTC CASSPNGGVAAQQETQYF NA TRBJ2-5 NA TRBV3-1
TGTGCCAGCAGCTTACCGGGGTGGGATACGCAGTATTTT CASSLPGWDTQYF NA TRBJ2-3 NA TRBV11-2
TGTGCCAGCAGCCAAACGATGAACACTGAAGCTTTCTTT CASSQTMNTEAFF NA TRBJ1-1 NA TRBV3-1
TGTGCCAGCAGTGACATGGGTGTCTACAATGAGCAGTTCTTC CASSDMGVYNEQFF NA TRBJ2-1 NA TRBV28
TGTGCCAGCAGTCCGACAGGGGGCAGTCAGGAGACCCAGTACTTC CASSPTGGSQETQYF NA TRBJ2-5 TRBD1 TRBV27
TGTGCCAGCAGCCTCCCTGGGCGGACGTCCTACGAGCAGTACTTC CASSLPGRTSYEQYF once TRBJ2-7 NA TRBV7-9
TGCGCCAGCAGCGGCAGGGGCGGGTACACTGAAGCTTTCTTT CASSGRGGYTEAFF once TRBJ1-1 NA TRBV4-1
TGTGCCAGCAGCCCATGGGGGGAGAACACTGAAGCTTTCTTT CASSPWGENTEAFF NA TRBJ1-1 NA TRBV4-2
TGCAGCGTTGGTGAGGGGTGGAAGGCCGGGGAGCTGTTTTTT CSVGEGWKAGELFF NA TRBJ2-2 NA TRBV29-1
TGTGCCAGCAGTTTGTCCCGCGTGGGGTCCGAGCAGTACTTC CASSLSRVGSEQYF NA TRBJ2-7 NA TRBV12-3/TRBV12-4
TGTGCCAGCAGTTTATCGGGGGCCGAGCAGTACTTC CASSLSGAEQYF NA TRBJ2-7 NA TRBV12-3/TRBV12-4
TGTGCCAGCAGTTTTGGGACAGCGGGTGAGCAGTTCTTC CASSFGTAGEQFF NA TRBJ2-1 NA TRBV12-3/TRBV12-4
TGCAGCGTTGGACCCCACAGGAGGGGCTACACCTTC CSVGPHRRGYTF NA TRBJ1-2 NA TRBV29-1
TGCGCCAGCCGCACCGGGACAGGCTATGGCTACACCTTC CASRTGTGYGYTF NA TRBJ1-2 TRBD1 TRBV23-1
TGCGCCAGTAGAGCGGAATGGAGCTATGGCTACACCTTC CASRAEWSYGYTF NA TRBJ1-2 NA TRBV19
TGTGCCAGCAGCTTGGCCGGTAGCGGGAGTTCCTACAATGAGCAGTTCTTC CASSLAGSGSSYNEQFF once TRBJ2-1 TRBD2 TRBV5-6
TGTGCCAGCAGTTTAACCGGGTCGACCTATAATTCACCCCTCCACTTT CASSLTGSTYNSPLHF NA TRBJ1-6 NA TRBV27
TGTGCCAGCAGTTTAGCAGGGGACTATGGCTACACCTTC CASSLAGDYGYTF NA TRBJ1-2 NA TRBV27
TGCAGTGCCCAGGTACGGCGGGAACAATTTTACGAGCAGTACTTC CSAQVRREQFYEQYF once TRBJ2-7 NA TRBV20-1
TGTGCCAGTAGTCCTCGGTTGCGGGCCCCAGACATTCAGTACTTC CASSPRLRAPDIQYF NA TRBJ2-4 NA TRBV19
TGTGCCAGCAGTTCGACCTCGGGACAGGGTTTGGATGGCTACACCTTC CASSSTSGQGLDGYTF NA TRBJ1-2 TRBD1 TRBV28
TGTGCCAGCAGCGCTCCATCTGGGACAGGGGGTTTAGATACGCAGTATTTT CASSAPSGTGGLDTQYF NA TRBJ2-3 TRBD1 TRBV9
TGTGCCAGCATGAGCGTCAATGAGCAGTTCTTC CASMSVNEQFF NA TRBJ2-1 NA TRBV12-3/TRBV12-4
TGTGCCAGCAGCTTATGGGATCCTCGGTCGCAGTATTTT CASSLWDPRSQYF NA TRBJ2-3 NA TRBV7-8
TGTGCCAGCAGCCGGGCCGGGGCCAACGTCCTGACTTTC CASSRAGANVLTF NA TRBJ2-6 NA TRBV9
TGTGCCAGCAGTTTCGGTCCACAGGGTCGGGAAGCTTTCTTT CASSFGPQGREAFF NA TRBJ1-1 NA TRBV27
TGTGCCAGCAGCTTAACAATCTACAATGAGCAGTTCTTC CASSLTIYNEQFF NA TRBJ2-1 NA TRBV7-8
TGCGCCAGCAGCCCGGGGGCCGGGACAACAAACTATGGCTACACCTTC CASSPGAGTTNYGYTF once TRBJ1-2 NA TRBV5-1
TGTGCCAGCAACCCCCGGGCTAGCGGGAGAGACGAGCAGTACTTC CASNPRASGRDEQYF NA TRBJ2-7 TRBD2 TRBV19
TGTGCCTGGAGTGTAGGTGGGGCTAATGAAAAACTGTTTTTT CAWSVGGANEKLFF NA TRBJ1-4 NA TRBV30
TGCGCCAGCAGCCCTTATATCAGCGGGAGGGGATCCTACGAGCAGTACTTC CASSPYISGRGSYEQYF NA TRBJ2-7 TRBD2 TRBV4-1
TGTGCCAGCAGTTTACTCGAAGAGACCCAGTACTTC CASSLLEETQYF NA TRBJ2-5 NA TRBV28
TGTGCCAGCAGTTTTGATACCCGGCCTAGGGCCTTC CASSFDTRPRAF NA TRBJ2-4 NA TRBV12-3/TRBV12-4
TGTGCCACCAGCGAACAAAATTCACCCCTCCACTTT CATSEQNSPLHF NA TRBJ1-6 NA TRBV15
TGCAGCTCTCAGAAGGGTGCCACTGAAGCTTTCTTT CSSQKGATEAFF NA TRBJ1-1 NA TRBV29-1
TGTGCCAGCAGCAAGGACAGGACGAACACTGAAGCTTTCTTT CASSKDRTNTEAFF NA TRBJ1-1 TRBD1 TRBV7-2
TGCAGTGCCAGAGGACAGCTTAACTATGGCTACACCTTC CSARGQLNYGYTF NA TRBJ1-2 NA TRBV20-1
TGTGCCAGCAGTGAAGGAGCAAATGAGCAGTTCTTC CASSEGANEQFF NA TRBJ2-1 NA TRBV6-1
TGTGCCAGCAGCTTGGAAAACTCGAACTATGGCTACACCTTC CASSLENSNYGYTF NA TRBJ1-2 NA TRBV13
TGTGCCAGCAGCTTACGTGGGAGAGGGGGTTACTACGAGCAGTACTTC CASSLRGRGGYYEQYF NA TRBJ2-7 NA TRBV7-8
TGTGCCAGCAGAAAGACGGAGCTTAAAAACATTCAGTACTTC CASRKTELKNIQYF NA TRBJ2-4 NA TRBV2
TGTGCCACCAGCCCCCGGGACAGAGTTGACACCGGGGAGCTGTTTTTT CATSPRDRVDTGELFF NA TRBJ2-2 TRBD1 TRBV15